The 27 T cell receptor beta chains reported below all come from one sample, sequenced in a study of blood T cell repertoires in COVID-19. Produced via immunoSEQ multiplex PCR; TCRdb's table is partial and in-frame only. The table records approximately 88,000 clones, about 83% of them present only once. The material sequenced was peripheral blood. Source of these receptors: a man in his 70s with COVID-19, enrolled during active disease.

This chain connects TRBV18 to TRBJ1-2, with a possible D match to TRBD1 (5 bases). Trimming removed 2 bases at V and 3 bases at J, with 10 bases between. Germline CDR1 and CDR2: KGHSH and LQKENI. This CDR3 contains 14 residues. The CDR3 sequence is CASSPRQGDYGYTF. In nucleotides, the CDR3 is TGTGCCAGCTCACCAAGACAAGGGGACTATGGCTACACCTTC.

The chain employs TRBV19 and TRBJ1-3, with 9 bases aligning to TRBD1. Germline trimming cut 6 bases from V and 3 bases from J; bases unmatched to any gene: 6. Germline CDR1 reads LNHDA; CDR2 reads SQIVND (reference sequence). The CDR3 is 15 residues long. The CDR3 loop reads CASRSSGQGGNTIYF. DNA of the CDR3: TGTGCCAGTAGATCCTCGGGACAGGGTGGAAACACCATATATTTT.

Only one count was recorded for this clone. The V and J genes are TRBV9 and TRBJ2-3, with 11 bases identical to TRBD2. This CDR3 spans 16 amino acids. Losses at the gene ends were 0 bases for V and 2 bases for J; bases not matched to a gene: 2. Germline CDR1 and CDR2: SGDLS and YYNGEE. The CDR3 sequence is CASSVGLAGITDTQYF. CDR3 DNA: TGTGCCAGCAGCGTAGGACTAGCGGGGATCACAGATACGCAGTATTTT.

This rearrangement joins TRBV5-4 to TRBJ1-5; D not resolved. Per germline, CDR1 SGHNT and CDR2 YYREEE (reference sequence). CDR3 size: 14 residues. Trimming took 4 bases from V and 3 from J, leaving 11 bases between them. CDR3 in DNA: TGTGCCAGCAGCCGCGACACCGACAATCAGCCCCAGCATTTT. Residues: CASSRDTDNQPQHF.

This clone showed up just a few times. The CDR3: CASTRTGNPLLDGYTF. The CDR3 DNA reads TGTGCCAGCACAAGGACAGGGAATCCCCTACTCGATGGCTACACCTTC. V usage is TRBV19 and J usage is TRBJ1-2; 8 bases agree with TRBD1. CDR1 and CDR2 (germline): LNHDA, SQIVND (reference sequence). V shed 9 bases and J 6 bases; nucleotides not matched to a gene: 18. The CDR3 runs 16 residues.

J is TRBJ1-2 and V is TRBV4-3; D gene ambiguous. CDR3 length equals 15 residues. Trimming shortened V by 4 bases and J by 6 bases, and 18 bases separated the two germline ends. Germline V gene sequence: CDR1 LGHNA, CDR2 YSLEER. CDR3 nucleotide sequence: TGCGCCAGCAGCCCGCAGGCCCGGGGTATTGATGGCTACACCTTC. It is translated as CASSPQARGIDGYTF.

The J gene is TRBJ2-1, the V gene TRBV5-4, with D possibly being TRBD1 (6 bases). The germline V gene encodes CDR1 SGHNT and CDR2 YYREEE (reference sequence). The CDR3 has 15 amino acids. The V gene lost 2 bases and the J gene lost 3 bases, with 12 bases spanning the gap. Here the CDR3 reads CASSLGQGFYNEQFF. The CDR3 DNA reads TGTGCCAGCAGCTTAGGGCAGGGGTTCTACAATGAGCAGTTCTTC.

The rearrangement uses TRBV7-6 and TRBJ1-1; a possible D gene is TRBD1 (5 bases). In germline, CDR1 is SGHVS, CDR2 FNYEAQ. The CDR3 extends over 19 amino acids. Trimming shortened V by 5 bases and J by 0 bases, and 25 bases separated the two germline ends. CDR3 sequence: CASSRGLGGDGRLNTEAFF. The CDR3 DNA sequence: TGTGCCAGCAGCAGAGGGTTGGGAGGGGATGGGAGGCTGAACACTGAAGCTTTCTTT.

This clone was recorded once. The chain has TRBV19 and TRBJ2-1; D might be TRBD1 (6 bases). V was clipped by 7 bases and J by 8 bases, with 24 bases between them. The V gene's germline CDR1 is LNHDA and CDR2 SQIVND (reference sequence). This CDR3 spans 16 amino acids. The DNA for the CDR3 is TGTGCCAGTAACCCAAGGGGGTACAGGGAAATCCATGAGCAGTTCTTC. Protein sequence: CASNPRGYREIHEQFF.

V usage is TRBV9 and J usage is TRBJ2-2; a possible D gene is TRBD2 (9 bases). The CDR3 consists of 16 residues. Germline CDR1 is SGDLS and CDR2 is YYNGEE. V was cut by 4 bases and J by 8 bases, with 21 bases left in between. CDR3 sequence (DNA): TGTGCCAGCAGCCAGGGGGCTAGCGGGGCCCAGGGGGAGCTGTTTTTT. It specifies CASSQGASGAQGELFF.

The V call is TRBV5-1, the J call TRBJ1-5, with 7 positions matching TRBD1. The CDR3 covers 14 residues. The junction had 7 bases not matched to a gene; V was cut back by 4 bases and J by 6 bases. The germline V gene encodes CDR1 SGHRS and CDR2 YFSETQ. CDR3 nucleotides: TGCGCCAGCAGCCTAAGACAGGGTGGTCAGCCCCAGCATTTT. Its protein is CASSLRQGGQPQHF.

The rearrangement uses TRBV27 and TRBJ2-1; D uncertain. CDR1 is MNHEY and CDR2 is SMNVEV in the germline V gene (reference sequence). The V end lost 2 bases, the J end lost 1 base, and 9 bases lay between the germline ends. The CDR3 loop spans 15 amino acids. The CDR3: CASSLQIGSYNEQFF. The DNA for the CDR3 is TGTGCCAGCAGTTTACAGATCGGGTCCTACAATGAGCAGTTCTTC.

V is TRBV30 and J is TRBJ1-5; D is unresolved. The CDR3 is made up of 15 amino acids. Trimming cost V 1 base and J 6 bases, with 16 bases left between them. CDR1 GTSNPN and CDR2 SVGIG come from the germline V gene (reference sequence). CDR3 in amino acids: CAWSGGSVSSQPQHF. The CDR3 coding sequence is TGTGCCTGGAGTGGAGGGTCGGTTTCGAGTCAGCCCCAGCATTTT.

This clone was picked up one time. The rearrangement uses TRBV2 and TRBJ1-2; weak D call: TRBD1 (5 bases). The germline V gene has CDR1 SNHLY and CDR2 FYNNEI. Trimming took 8 bases from V and 0 from J, leaving 13 bases between them. The CDR3 length is 14 residues. In DNA form, the CDR3 reads TGTGCCAGCTTTCGTGGGGCCTCTAACTATGGCTACACCTTC. It encodes CASFRGASNYGYTF.

This chain uses TRBV5-1 with TRBJ2-3, with 9 bases that match TRBD2. Trimming took 0 bases from V and 1 from J; bases not matched to a gene: 3. Germline V gives CDR1 SGHRS, CDR2 YFSETQ. The length of the CDR3 is 16 residues. This CDR3 is CASSLGLADRTDTQYF. Here the CDR3 DNA reads TGCGCCAGCAGCTTGGGACTAGCGGATCGCACAGATACGCAGTATTTT.

The chain is built from TRBV5-8 and TRBJ2-3, with a tentative D call TRBD1 (6 bases). CDR3 length equals 15 residues. Per germline, CDR1 SGHTS and CDR2 YDEGEE. Trimming cost V 5 bases and J 4 bases, with 17 bases left between them. The CDR3 reads CASRGWDISPDTQYF. CDR3 DNA sequence: TGTGCCAGCAGGGGGTGGGACATCTCCCCAGATACGCAGTATTTT.

V usage is TRBV15 and J usage is TRBJ2-7, with TRBD2 matching over 8 bases. The V and J ends lost 0 bases and 2 bases, in that order; junction bases with no gene match: 6. This CDR3 has 16 amino acids. Germline assignment: CDR1 LNHNV and CDR2 YYDKDF (reference sequence). In DNA form, the CDR3 reads TGTGCCACCAGCAGAGATCGCGGGGGGCCTGCCTACGAGCAGTACTTC. Amino acid sequence: CATSRDRGGPAYEQYF.

The V gene is TRBV7-7, the J gene TRBJ1-4; no reliable D call. The V end was cut by 1 base, the J end by 5 bases, with 11 bases between. Per the germline V gene, CDR1 is SSHAT and CDR2 is FNYEAQ (reference sequence). The CDR3 is 15 residues long. As DNA, the CDR3 is TGTGCCAGCAGCTTAGGGCTATCGGAGAATGAAAAACTGTTTTTT. Encoded protein: CASSLGLSENEKLFF. Together with reference TRBV7-7 and TRBJ1-4, the CDR3 gives the full variable domain: GAGVSQSPRYKVTKRGQDVTLRCDPISSHATLYWYQQALGQGPEFLTYFNYEAQPDKSGLPSDRFSAERPEGSISTLTIQRTEQRDSAMYRCASSLGLSENEKLFFGSGTQLSVL.

This chain joins TRBV6-4 and TRBJ2-3; 8 bases are a match to TRBD1. CDR3 length: 16 amino acids. With 4 bases clipped from V and 6 bases from J, the junction kept 12 bases outside the gene matches. The germline gives CDR1 MRHNA, CDR2 SNTAGT. The CDR3 region is CASSAQPGQVADTQYF. The CDR3 bases are TGTGCCAGCAGTGCCCAACCGGGACAGGTCGCGGATACGCAGTATTTT.

V usage is TRBV12-2 and J usage is TRBJ1-5; the listed D gene, TRBD1, was not tested against the DNA. TRBV12-2 is deemed a pseudogene. This CDR3 contains 15 residues. The CDR3 protein is CASRLDRENNQPQHF. CDR3 nucleotides: TGTGCAAGTCGCCTGGACAGGGAGAACAATCAGCCCCAGCATTTT.

The J gene is TRBJ1-5, the V gene TRBV30, with D tentatively TRBD1 (6 bases). Germline-derived CDR1 and CDR2 are GTSNPN and SVGIG (reference sequence). V lost 5 bases and J lost 3, with 14 bases in between. The CDR3 runs to 14 residues. The CDR3 nucleotides are TGTGCCTGGGCGAAACAGGGCGACAATCAGCCCCAGCATTTT. Its translation is CAWAKQGDNQPQHF.

The rearrangement joins TRBV7-2 to TRBJ2-7; no reliable D call. Germline values: CDR1 SGHTA, CDR2 FQGNSA. V dropped 2 bases and J dropped 2 bases, with 7 bases sitting between them. The CDR3 runs 13 residues. This CDR3 is CASSLPTPYEQYF. The DNA of the CDR3 is TGTGCCAGCAGCTTACCTACCCCCTACGAGCAGTACTTC.

The chain recombines TRBV11-3 with TRBJ1-6, with 10 bases that match TRBD1. The CDR3 spans 16 residues. The J segment lost 5 bases and the V segment lost 5 bases, leaving 6 bases of the junction unmatched. Germline assignment: CDR1 SGHNT and CDR2 YENEEA. CDR3 sequence (DNA): TGTGCCAGCAGCCCTTGGACAGGGGGTAATAATTCACCCCTCCACTTT. Protein product: CASSPWTGGNNSPLHF.

The rearrangement uses TRBV7-2 and TRBJ2-1; possible D gene TRBD1, 6 bases. Germline assignment: CDR1 SGHTA and CDR2 FQGNSA. The CDR3 covers 14 residues. Trimming pared 1 base from V and 5 bases from J, leaving 9 bases between. CDR3 sequence: CASSLGGQDNEQFF. The CDR3 DNA follows: TGTGCCAGCAGCTTAGGGGGACAAGACAATGAGCAGTTCTTC.

The chain links TRBV18 to TRBJ2-3; 8 bases align to TRBD2. The V and J ends lost 0 bases and 1 base, in that order; junction bases with no gene match: 6. CDR3 length equals 17 residues. Germline V CDR1 and CDR2: KGHSH, LQKENI. CDR3 sequence reads: CASSPPWLAGRTDTQYF. The DNA for the CDR3 is TGTGCCAGCTCACCACCGTGGTTAGCGGGGCGCACAGATACGCAGTATTTT.

The CDR3 sequence: CASSYRGAYEQYF. The CDR3 DNA is TGTGCCAGCAGTTACCGGGGGGCCTACGAGCAGTACTTC. The chain employs TRBV6-2 or TRBV6-3 and TRBJ2-7; 7 positions match TRBD2. V was pared by 2 bases and J by 2 bases, with 0 bases of the junction left unmatched. CDR1 is MNHEY and CDR2 is SVGEGT in the germline V gene. The CDR3 extends over 13 amino acids.

The rearrangement links TRBV7-8 to TRBJ2-1, with 8 bases matching TRBD2. Looked up from germline, CDR1 is SGHVS and CDR2 is FQNEAQ. This CDR3 contains 17 residues. V shed 2 bases, J shed 4 bases, and the junction held 10 bases outside the gene matches. Here the CDR3 DNA reads TGTGCCAGCAGCTTAAGAGACGTAGCGGGAACTTACAATGAGCAGTTCTTC. This encodes CASSLRDVAGTYNEQFF.